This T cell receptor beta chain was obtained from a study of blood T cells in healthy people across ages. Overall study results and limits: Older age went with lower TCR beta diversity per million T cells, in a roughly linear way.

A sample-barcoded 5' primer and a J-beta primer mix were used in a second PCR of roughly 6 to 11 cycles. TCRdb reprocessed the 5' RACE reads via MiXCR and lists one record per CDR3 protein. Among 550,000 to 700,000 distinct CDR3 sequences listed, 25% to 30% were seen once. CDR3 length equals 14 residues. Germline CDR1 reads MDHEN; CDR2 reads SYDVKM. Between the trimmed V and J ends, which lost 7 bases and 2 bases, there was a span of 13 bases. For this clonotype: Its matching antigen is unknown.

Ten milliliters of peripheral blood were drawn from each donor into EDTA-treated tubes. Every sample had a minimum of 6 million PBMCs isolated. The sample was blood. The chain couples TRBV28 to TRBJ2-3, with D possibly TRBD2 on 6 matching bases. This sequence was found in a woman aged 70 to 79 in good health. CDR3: CASIQTRSTDTQYF. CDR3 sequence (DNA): TGTGCCAGCATCCAGACTAGATCCACAGATACGCAGTATTTT.